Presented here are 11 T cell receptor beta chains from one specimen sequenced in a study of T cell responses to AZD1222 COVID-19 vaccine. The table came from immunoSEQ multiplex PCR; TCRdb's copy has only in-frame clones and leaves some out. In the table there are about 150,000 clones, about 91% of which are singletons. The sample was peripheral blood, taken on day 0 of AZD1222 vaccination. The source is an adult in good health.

The CDR3 reads CASTSYTEAFF. CDR3 nucleotides: TGTGCCAGCACCTCATACACTGAAGCTTTCTTT. The rearrangement joins TRBV28 to TRBJ1-1, with D uncertain. Germline V gene data show CDR1 as MDHEN and CDR2 as SYDVKM. Trimming removed 7 bases at V and 3 bases at J, with 6 bases between. This CDR3 is built from 11 residues.

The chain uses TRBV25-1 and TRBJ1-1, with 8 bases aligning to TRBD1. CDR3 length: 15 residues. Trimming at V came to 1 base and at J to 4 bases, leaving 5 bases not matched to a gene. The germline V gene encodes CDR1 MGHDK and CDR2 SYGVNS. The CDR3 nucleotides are TGTGCCAGCAGTGAATCCCAGGGGGCCGGCACTGAAGCTTTCTTT. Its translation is CASSESQGAGTEAFF.

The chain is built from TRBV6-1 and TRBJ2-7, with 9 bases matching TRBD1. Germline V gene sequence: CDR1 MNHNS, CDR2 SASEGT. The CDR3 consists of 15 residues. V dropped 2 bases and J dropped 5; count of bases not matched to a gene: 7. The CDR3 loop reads CASSERTGAVDEQYF. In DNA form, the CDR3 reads TGTGCCAGCAGTGAACGGACAGGGGCGGTGGACGAGCAGTACTTC.

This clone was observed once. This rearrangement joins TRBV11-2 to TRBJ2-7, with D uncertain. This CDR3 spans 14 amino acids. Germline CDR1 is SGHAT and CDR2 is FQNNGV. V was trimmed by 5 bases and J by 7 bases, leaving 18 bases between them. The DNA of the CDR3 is TGTGCCAGCAGCCCCCCTGGTTCTGTGCGGGAGCAGTACTTC. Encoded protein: CASSPPGSVREQYF.

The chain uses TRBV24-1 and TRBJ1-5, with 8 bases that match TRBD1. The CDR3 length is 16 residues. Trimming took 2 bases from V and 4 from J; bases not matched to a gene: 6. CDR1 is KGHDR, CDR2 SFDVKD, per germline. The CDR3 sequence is CATSDSRQGLNQPQHF. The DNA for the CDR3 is TGTGCCACCAGTGATTCTCGACAGGGGTTGAATCAGCCCCAGCATTTT.

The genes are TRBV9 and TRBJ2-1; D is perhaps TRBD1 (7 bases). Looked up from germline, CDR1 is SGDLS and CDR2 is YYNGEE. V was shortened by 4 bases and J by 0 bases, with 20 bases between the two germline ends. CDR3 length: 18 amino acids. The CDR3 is CASSPRGGAGSSYNEQFF. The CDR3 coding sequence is TGTGCCAGCAGCCCGAGAGGGGGCGCGGGATCCTCCTACAATGAGCAGTTCTTC.

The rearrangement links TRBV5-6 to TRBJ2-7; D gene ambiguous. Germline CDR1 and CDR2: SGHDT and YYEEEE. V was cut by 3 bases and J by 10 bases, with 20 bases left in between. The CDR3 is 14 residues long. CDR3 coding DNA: TGTGCCAGCAGCTGGCGTCGGACCACACCCCCTCAGTACTTC. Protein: CASSWRRTTPPQYF.

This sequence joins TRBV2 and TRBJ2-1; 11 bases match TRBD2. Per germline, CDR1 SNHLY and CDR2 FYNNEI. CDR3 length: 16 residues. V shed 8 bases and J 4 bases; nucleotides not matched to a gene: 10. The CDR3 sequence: CASQPIAGGLYNEQFF. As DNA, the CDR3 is TGTGCCAGCCAACCTATAGCGGGAGGGTTGTACAATGAGCAGTTCTTC.

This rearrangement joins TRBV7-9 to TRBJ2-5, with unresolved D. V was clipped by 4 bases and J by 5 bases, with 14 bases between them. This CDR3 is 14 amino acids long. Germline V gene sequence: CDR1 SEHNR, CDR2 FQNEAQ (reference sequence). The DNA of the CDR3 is TGTGCCAGCAGCTACGAAGGGCCGCGGGAGACCCAGTACTTC. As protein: CASSYEGPRETQYF.

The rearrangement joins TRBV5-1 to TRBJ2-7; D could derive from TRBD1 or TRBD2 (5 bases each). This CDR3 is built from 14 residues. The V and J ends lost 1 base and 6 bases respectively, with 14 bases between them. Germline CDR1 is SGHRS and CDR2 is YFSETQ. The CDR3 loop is CASSLRVRAGEQYF. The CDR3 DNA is TGCGCCAGCAGCTTGAGGGTCAGGGCGGGCGAGCAGTACTTC.

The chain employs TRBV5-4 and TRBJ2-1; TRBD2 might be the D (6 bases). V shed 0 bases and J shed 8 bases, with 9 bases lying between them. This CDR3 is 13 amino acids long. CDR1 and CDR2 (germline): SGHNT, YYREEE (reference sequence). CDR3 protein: CASSLGPSDEQFF. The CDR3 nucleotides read TGTGCCAGCAGCTTGGGGCCTAGCGATGAGCAGTTCTTC.